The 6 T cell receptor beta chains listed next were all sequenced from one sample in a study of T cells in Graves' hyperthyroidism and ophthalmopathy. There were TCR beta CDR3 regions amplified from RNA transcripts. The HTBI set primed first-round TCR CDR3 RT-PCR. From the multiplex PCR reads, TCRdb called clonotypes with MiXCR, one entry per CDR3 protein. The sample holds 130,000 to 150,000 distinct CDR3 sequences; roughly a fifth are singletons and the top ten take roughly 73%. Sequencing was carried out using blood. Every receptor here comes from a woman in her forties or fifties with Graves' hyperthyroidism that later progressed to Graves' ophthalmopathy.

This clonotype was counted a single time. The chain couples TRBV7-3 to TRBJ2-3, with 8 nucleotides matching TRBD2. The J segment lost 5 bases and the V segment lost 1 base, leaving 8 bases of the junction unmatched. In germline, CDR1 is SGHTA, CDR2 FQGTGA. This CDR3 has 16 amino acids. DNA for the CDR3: TGTGCCAGCAGCTTAATGGGACTAGATGTGGGAGATACGCAGTATTTT. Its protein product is CASSLMGLDVGDTQYF. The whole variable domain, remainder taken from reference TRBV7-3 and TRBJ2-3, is GAGVSQTPSNKVTEKGKYVELRCDPISGHTALYWYRQSLGQGPEFLIYFQGTGAADDSGLPNDRFFAVRPEGSVSTLKIQRTERGDSAVYLCASSLMGLDVGDTQYFGPGTRLTVL.

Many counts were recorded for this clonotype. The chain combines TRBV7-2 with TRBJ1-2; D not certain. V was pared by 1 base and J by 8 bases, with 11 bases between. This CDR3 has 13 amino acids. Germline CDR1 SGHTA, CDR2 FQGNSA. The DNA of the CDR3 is TGTGCCAGCAGCTTAGACCCTGGTACCGGCTACACCTTC. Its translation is CASSLDPGTGYTF.

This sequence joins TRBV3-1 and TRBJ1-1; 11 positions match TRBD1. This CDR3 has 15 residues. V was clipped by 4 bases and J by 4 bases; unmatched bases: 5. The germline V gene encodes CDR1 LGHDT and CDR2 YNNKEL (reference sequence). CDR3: CASSPPGQGVTEAFF. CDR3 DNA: TGTGCCAGCAGCCCCCCGGGACAGGGGGTCACTGAAGCTTTCTTT.

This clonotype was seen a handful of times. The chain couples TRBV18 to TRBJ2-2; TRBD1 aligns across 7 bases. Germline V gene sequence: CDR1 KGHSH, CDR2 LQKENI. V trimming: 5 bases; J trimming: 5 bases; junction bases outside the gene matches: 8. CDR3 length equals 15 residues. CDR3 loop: CASSDYRGTTGELFF. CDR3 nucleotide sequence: TGTGCCAGCTCAGATTACAGGGGAACTACCGGGGAGCTGTTTTTT.

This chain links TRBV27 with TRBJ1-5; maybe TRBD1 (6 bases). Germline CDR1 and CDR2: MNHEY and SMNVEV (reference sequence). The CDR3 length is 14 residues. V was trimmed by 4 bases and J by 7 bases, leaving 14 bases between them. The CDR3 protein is CASSSARGLQPQHF. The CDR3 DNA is TGTGCCAGCAGTTCCGCCAGGGGCTTGCAGCCCCAGCATTTT.

CDR3 DNA: TGCGCCAGCAGCCAAGATCCGGCAGGAACTCTTACCTACGAGCAGTACTTC. This translates into CASSQDPAGTLTYEQYF. This chain connects TRBV4-1 to TRBJ2-7; D unresolved. The germline gives CDR1 MGHRA, CDR2 YSYEKL. The V end was cut by 0 bases, the J end by 2 bases, with 17 bases between. This CDR3 is 17 amino acids long.